These 7 T cell receptor beta chains share one sample of origin, sequenced in a study of control samples from healthy donors and cancer patients. This table comes from immunoSEQ multiplex PCR, and its TCRdb copy is limited to in-frame clones, with some not included. The sample has 69,000 or so clones; about 94% are singletons. Sequencing used blood. Source of these receptors: a woman aged 30 to 39 in good health.

The chain joins TRBV5-1 to TRBJ1-2; TRBD1 aligns across 8 bases. There are 13 residues in the CDR3. The germline V gene encodes CDR1 SGHRS and CDR2 YFSETQ. Trimming took 0 bases from V and 7 from J; bases not matched to a gene: 2. CDR3 loop: CASSLVQGAGYTF. Written as DNA, the CDR3 is TGCGCCAGCAGCTTGGTCCAGGGGGCTGGCTACACCTTC.

The chain's CDR3 is CASSLGTGTGETQYF. In nucleotides, the CDR3 is TGCGCCAGCAGCCTAGGGACAGGGACGGGTGAGACCCAGTACTTC. The chain couples TRBV5-1 to TRBJ2-5; 9 bases fit TRBD1. Germline V lookup: CDR1 SGHRS, CDR2 YFSETQ. This CDR3 is built from 15 residues. The junction had 9 bases not matched to a gene; V was cut back by 4 bases and J by 5 bases.

The chain combines TRBV9 with TRBJ2-1, with 8 positions matching TRBD2. Germline assignment: CDR1 SGDLS and CDR2 YYNGEE. CDR3 length equals 15 residues. Trimming at V came to 4 bases and at J to 7 bases, leaving 10 bases not matched to a gene. CDR3 sequence reads: CASSPGVAGPNEQFF. CDR3 nucleotides: TGTGCCAGCAGCCCGGGGGTAGCGGGGCCGAATGAGCAGTTCTTC.

This chain joins TRBV5-6 and TRBJ1-5; tentative D call: TRBD1 (5 bases). The CDR3 is 15 amino acids. Per germline, CDR1 SGHDT and CDR2 YYEEEE. The V end was cut by 1 base, the J end by 3 bases, with 11 bases between. CDR3 region: CASSLSRGPNQPQHF. The DNA for the CDR3 is TGTGCCAGCAGCTTGAGTAGGGGACCCAATCAGCCCCAGCATTTT.

With respect to this clone: The junction differs from germline at one of its ends, possibly a read error. The J gene is TRBJ2-5, the V gene TRBV7-7; D is possibly TRBD1 or TRBD2 (5 bases each). The length of the CDR3 is 14 residues. CDR1 and CDR2 from the germline V gene are SSHAT and FNYEAQ (reference sequence). The CDR3: CASSARTGAETQYF. In nucleotides, the CDR3 is TGTGCTAGCAGCGCCCGGACTGGGGCGGAGACCCAGTACTTC.

This clone was picked up one time. The J gene is TRBJ2-1, the V gene TRBV6-1; 7 nucleotides line up with TRBD2. The CDR3 length is 16 residues. Per the germline V gene, CDR1 is MNHNS and CDR2 is SASEGT. Unmatched junction bases numbered 6, after V lost 4 bases and J lost 0 bases. The CDR3 nucleotides are TGTGCCAGCAGTGGGGGGGGTGCAGACTCCTACAATGAGCAGTTCTTC. It is translated as CASSGGGADSYNEQFF.

This chain links TRBV28 with TRBJ1-5; unclear D gene. Per germline, CDR1 MDHEN and CDR2 SYDVKM. Trimming removed 2 bases at V and 6 bases at J, with 5 bases between. The CDR3 runs to 12 residues. The CDR3 loop is CASSLDRQPQHF. CDR3 coding DNA: TGTGCCAGCAGTTTAGACCGTCAGCCCCAGCATTTT.